These T cell receptor beta chains were read from a single sample in a study of blood T cell repertoires in COVID-19. Clones were sequenced by immunoSEQ multiplex PCR, and TCRdb holds only the in-frame ones, with some missing. Altogether more than 200,000 clones are present, about 81% being singletons, with the ten largest covering approximately 8%. Sequenced: peripheral blood. The receptors derive from an elderly woman with COVID-19, enrolled during active disease. CDR3s include the opening cysteine and the closing phenylalanine or tryptophan. D genes are given only for firm matches. Not all rows give a size; the values are once, few, many and, for expanded clones, a class.

>TRBJ2-7|-|TRBV9|-
CASSVDPAGARYEQYF
TGTGCCAGCAGCGTAGATCCAGCCGGAGCAAGGTACGAGCAGTACTTC
>TRBJ1-4|-|TRBV28|once
CASSRTALNEKLFF
TGTGCCAGCAGTCGGACAGCCCTTAATGAAAAACTGTTTTTT
>TRBJ2-1|TRBD2|TRBV27|-
CASSFLLSGRVNEQFF
TGTGCCAGCAGTTTCTTACTTAGCGGGAGGGTCAATGAGCAGTTCTTC
>TRBJ2-3|-|TRBV5-1|few
CASSLRGADTDTQYF
TGCGCCAGCAGCTTGCGGGGGGCGGACACAGATACGCAGTATTTT
>TRBJ1-6|TRBD1|TRBV28|-
CASRTGVNSPLHF
TGTGCCAGCAGGACAGGGGTGAATTCACCCCTCCACTTT
>TRBJ1-2|-|TRBV28|-
CASSSPQGINYGYTF
TGTGCCAGCAGTTCCCCGCAGGGAATCAACTATGGCTACACCTTC
>TRBJ1-5|-|TRBV7-2|-
CASSSGVQPQHF
TGTGCCAGCAGCTCCGGGGTACAGCCCCAGCATTTT
>TRBJ2-2|TRBD2|TRBV5-5|-
CASSFGTSGTIGELFF
TGTGCCAGCAGCTTTGGGACTAGCGGGACGATCGGGGAGCTGTTTTTT
>TRBJ2-1|TRBD1|TRBV4-2|-
CASSQAGTGAGEQFF
TGTGCCAGCAGCCAAGCGGGGACAGGGGCCGGTGAGCAGTTCTTC
>TRBJ2-7|TRBD2|TRBV19|-
CASRDGGVKDEQYF
TGTGCCAGTAGAGATGGGGGGGTGAAGGACGAGCAGTACTTC
>TRBJ1-2|-|TRBV30|few
CASERGSYGYTF
TGTGCTTCGGAGCGGGGAAGCTATGGCTACACCTTC
>TRBJ2-7|-|TRBV6-2/TRBV6-3|-
CASSYFDEQYF
TGTGCCAGCAGTTACTTCGACGAGCAGTACTTC
>TRBJ2-3|-|TRBV14|-
CASSPQGSRGTDTQYF
TGTGCCAGCAGCCCTCAGGGATCGAGAGGCACAGATACGCAGTATTTT
>TRBJ2-7|TRBD2|TRBV7-2|-
CASSSGSGSHEQYF
TGTGCCAGCAGTTCGGGTAGCGGGAGCCACGAGCAGTACTTC
>TRBJ1-2|TRBD1|TRBV18|many
CASSPGQGIFSYGYTF
TGTGCCAGCTCACCGGGACAGGGGATTTTTAGCTATGGCTACACCTTC
>TRBJ2-1|-|TRBV4-1|once
CASSQVRFSYNEQFF
TGCGCCAGCAGCCAAGTTCGTTTCTCCTACAATGAGCAGTTCTTC
>TRBJ2-5|TRBD2|TRBV3-1/TRBV3-2|-
CASSPTSGGRETQYF
TGTGCCAGCAGTCCGACTAGCGGGGGGCGGGAGACCCAGTACTTC
>TRBJ1-1|-|TRBV2|once
CASKTGMNTEAFF
TGTGCCAGCAAGACAGGTATGAACACTGAAGCTTTCTTT
>TRBJ1-3|TRBD1|TRBV14|-
CASSQADRASGNTIYF
TGTGCCAGCAGCCAAGCGGACAGGGCGTCTGGAAACACCATATATTTT
>TRBJ2-7|TRBD1|TRBV4-1|-
CASSQVGLDRDEQYF
TGCGCCAGCAGCCAAGTGGGGTTGGACAGGGACGAGCAGTACTTC
>TRBJ1-2|-|TRBV30|few
CAWSVGVWAGYTF
TGTGCCTGGAGTGTAGGCGTTTGGGCCGGCTACACCTTC
>TRBJ1-3|TRBD1|TRBV7-9|-
CASSRYDRDSAGNTIYF
TGTGCCAGCAGCCGTTATGACAGGGATAGTGCTGGAAACACCATATATTTT
>TRBJ2-6|-|TRBV16|-
CASSQSLTASGRANVLTF
TGTGCCAGCAGCCAATCGCTGACAGCCTCTGGGAGGGCCAACGTCCTGACTTTC
>TRBJ1-2|TRBD1|TRBV7-2|few
CASSFGRGPNYGYTF
TGTGCCAGCAGCTTTGGCAGGGGGCCTAACTATGGCTACACCTTC
>TRBJ1-1|TRBD1|TRBV28|-
CASSRTGSPNTEAFF
TGTGCCAGCAGTCGGACAGGGAGCCCCAACACTGAAGCTTTCTTT
>TRBJ2-6|-|TRBV28|-
CASELSGANVLTF
TGTGCCAGCGAACTCTCTGGGGCCAACGTCCTGACTTTC
>TRBJ2-1|-|TRBV5-1|-
CASSPVGSSYNEQFF
TGCGCCAGCAGTCCAGTAGGGAGCTCCTACAATGAGCAGTTCTTC
>TRBJ1-3|-|TRBV7-9|-
CASSPRQEVGNTIYF
TGTGCCAGCAGCCCTCGACAGGAGGTGGGAAACACCATATATTTT
>TRBJ2-4|-|TRBV30|-
CAGDRGGNIQYF
TGTGCCGGAGACCGAGGGGGAAACATTCAGTACTTC
>TRBJ1-1|-|TRBV7-6|-
CASSGYGPGIGEAFF
TGTGCCAGCAGCGGATACGGCCCCGGGATCGGTGAAGCTTTCTTT
>TRBJ2-5|-|TRBV27|-
CASSFGGLLGETQYF
TGTGCCAGCAGTTTCGGCGGGCTCCTCGGGGAGACCCAGTACTTC
>TRBJ1-5|-|TRBV6-2/TRBV6-3|-
CASSYSLQRIAYSNQPQHF
TGTGCCAGCAGTTACTCTTTGCAGCGTATCGCTTATAGCAATCAGCCCCAGCATTTT
>TRBJ1-3|-|TRBV18|-
CASSPLDSFRREGNTIYF
TGTGCCAGCTCACCTCTCGACAGTTTCAGGAGGGAAGGAAACACCATATATTTT
>TRBJ2-5|-|TRBV7-7|-
CASRDTGNNAETQYF
TGTGCTAGCAGGGACACCGGCAATAATGCGGAGACCCAGTACTTC
>TRBJ1-4|TRBD1|TRBV7-6|once
CASSLTGPNEKLFF
TGTGCCAGCAGCTTGACAGGGCCTAATGAAAAACTGTTTTTT
>TRBJ1-6|-|TRBV5-4|few
CASSDMTSNSPLHF
TGTGCCAGCAGCGACATGACATCTAATTCACCCCTCCACTTT
>TRBJ2-3|TRBD2|TRBV2|-
CASSEPRGGPLVTDTQYF
TGTGCCAGCAGTGAACCGCGGGGAGGGCCCCTGGTAACAGATACGCAGTATTTT
>TRBJ2-3|-|TRBV18|-
CASSPRDSDTDTQYF
TGTGCCAGCTCACCCCGGGACTCAGACACAGATACGCAGTATTTT
>TRBJ2-5|TRBD2|TRBV3-1/TRBV3-2|-
CASSQDAAGGPETQYF
TGTGCCAGCAGCCAAGACGCAGCGGGAGGGCCGGAGACCCAGTACTTC
>TRBJ2-1|-|TRBV11-2|-
CASSSQTASSYNEQFF
TGTGCCAGCAGCTCCCAGACTGCCAGCTCCTACAATGAGCAGTTCTTC
>TRBJ2-4|-|TRBV9|-
CASSVGEAKNIQYF
TGTGCCAGCAGCGTAGGAGAAGCCAAAAACATTCAGTACTTC
>TRBJ1-1|TRBD1|TRBV11-2|-
CASSLGGHTGGGSTEAFF
TGTGCCAGCAGCTTGGGTGGTCACACAGGGGGGGGAAGCACTGAAGCTTTCTTT
>TRBJ1-1|-|TRBV30|-
CAWSDQGNTEAFF
TGTGCCTGGAGTGATCAGGGGAACACTGAAGCTTTCTTT
>TRBJ1-1|-|TRBV5-4|-
CASSEGQNLNTEAFF
TGTGCCAGCAGCGAAGGACAGAACTTGAACACTGAAGCTTTCTTT
>TRBJ2-3|-|TRBV4-1|once
CASSQDGVSGDTQYF
TGCGCCAGCAGCCAAGATGGCGTGTCGGGAGATACGCAGTATTTT
>TRBJ1-1|TRBD1|TRBV5-1|-
CASSQGQSTEAFF
TGCGCCAGCAGCCAGGGACAGAGCACTGAAGCTTTCTTT
>TRBJ2-3|TRBD1|TRBV6-1|-
CASSVRDRRLTDTQYF
TGTGCCAGCAGTGTCCGGGACAGGAGGCTGACAGATACGCAGTATTTT
>TRBJ2-1|TRBD2|TRBV5-1|-
CASSLGSGSVNEQFF
TGCGCCAGCAGCTTGGGTAGCGGGAGCGTAAATGAGCAGTTCTTC
>TRBJ2-2|-|TRBV18|-
CASSPIRGSTNTGELFF
TGTGCCAGCTCACCAATCAGGGGATCTACGAACACCGGGGAGCTGTTTTTT
>TRBJ1-2|-|TRBV28|-
CASSRGTAGYTF
TGTGCCAGCAGTCGGGGGACTGCTGGCTACACCTTC
>TRBJ1-1|-|TRBV5-6|-
CASSVVPGTEAFF
TGTGCCAGCAGCGTAGTTCCAGGGACTGAAGCTTTCTTT
>TRBJ2-7|TRBD2|TRBV28|-
CASSPISGRASYEQYF
TGTGCCAGCAGTCCGATTAGCGGGAGGGCGTCCTACGAGCAGTACTTC